The clone carrying this T cell receptor (beta chain) was seen ten or more times. The trim removed 4 bases at V and 5 bases at J, leaving 7 bases unmatched. The CDR3 consists of 14 residues. The germline gives CDR1 SGHRS, CDR2 YFSETQ. This specimen comes from a study of T cells in Graves' hyperthyroidism and ophthalmopathy. Amplified TCR beta CDR3 regions derived from RNA transcripts. The TCR CDR3 first-round RT-PCR relied on the HTBI primer set. TCRdb re-called the multiplex PCR reads through MiXCR, storing one row per CDR3 protein. In the table there are roughly 100,000 distinct CDR3 sequences, over 45% of which are singletons. Patients aged 18 to 65 had newly diagnosed hyperthyroidism of under 2 months' duration. Clinical symptoms, serum thyroxine and TRAb, thyroid ultrasound and orbital computed tomography together formed the diagnostic basis.

The specimen was blood. This receptor was taken from a man aged 40-49 years with Graves' hyperthyroidism. This chain uses TRBV5-1 with TRBJ2-7; 9 bases line up with TRBD1. The CDR3 loop is CASSQGQGPHEQYF. The CDR3, as DNA: TGCGCCAGCAGCCAAGGACAGGGGCCACACGAGCAGTACTTC.